The present T cell receptor (beta chain) was sequenced within a study of blood T cell repertoires in COVID-19. Study overall: There were acute and convalescent COVID-19 samples, and they came from the United States, Italy and Spain. Sources were T cells, B-cell-depleted T cells, or PBMCs; the material itself was cDNA or gDNA.

The CDR3 consists of 11 residues. Trimming shortened V by 0 bases and J by 7 bases, and 6 bases separated the two germline ends. CDR1 SQVTM and CDR2 ANQGSEA come from the germline V gene. Original handling: Reference gene primer amplification yielded estimated nucleated cell counts. TCRdb keeps only in-frame clones here, not all; method: immunoSEQ multiplex PCR. V, J and clone size were drawn from that table, and D and trimming were deduced from the DNA. The sample yields over 150,000 clones, about 86% seen once. By sample fraction, this clone is large. The sequenced material came from PBMCs or T cells enriched from blood (not recorded which). The clonotype comes from a man in his fifties who had recovered from COVID-19. The gene calls are TRBV29-1 and TRBJ1-1; the D is unclear. CDR3 sequence: CSVEEAVEAFF. The CDR3 DNA is TGCAGCGTTGAAGAGGCAGTTGAAGCTTTCTTT.